Each of the 10 T cell receptor beta chains below was sequenced from the same sample in a study of blood T cell repertoires in COVID-19. Only in-frame clones appear in the TCRdb table, and some are missing; sequencing was by immunoSEQ multiplex PCR. Of under 300,000 clones listed, roughly 90% were seen once; the top ten hold over 9.5%. The sample was peripheral blood. These receptors came from a woman aged 25 to 39 with COVID-19, enrolled during active disease.

This chain uses TRBV5-1 with TRBJ2-1, with D perhaps matching TRBD2 (6 bases). The germline V gene encodes CDR1 SGHRS and CDR2 YFSETQ. Trimming stripped 4 bases from V and 8 bases from J, with 13 bases between. This CDR3 region has 13 residues. The CDR3 is CASSAGSGDEQFF. CDR3 nucleotides: TGCGCCAGCAGCGCTGGATCGGGGGATGAGCAGTTCTTC.

The genes are TRBV11-1 and TRBJ2-1; 11 nucleotides match TRBD2. Germline V gene data show CDR1 as SGHAT and CDR2 as FQDESV (reference sequence). The CDR3 consists of 16 residues. Trimming cost V 6 bases and J 5 bases; bases outside gene matches: 9. CDR3 in amino acids: CASRLAGVRGDNEQFF. In nucleotides, the CDR3 is TGTGCCAGCAGACTAGCGGGGGTCCGAGGGGACAATGAGCAGTTCTTC.

The CDR3 DNA is TGTGCCAGCAGTTTTGGGACATCGACTGAAGCTTTCTTT. The encoded protein is CASSFGTSTEAFF. V usage is TRBV27 and J usage is TRBJ1-1; maybe TRBD1 (6 bases). The CDR3 is 13 amino acids. Trimming cost V 3 bases and J 5 bases, with 10 bases left between them. From germline, CDR1 is MNHEY and CDR2 SMNVEV (reference sequence).

This chain uses TRBV12-5 with TRBJ2-1; weak D call: TRBD2 (6 bases). The germline V gene has CDR1 LGHNT and CDR2 FRNRAP. The germline V and J ends were trimmed by 7 bases and 1 base, with 17 bases remaining between them. This CDR3 region has 16 residues. As DNA, the CDR3 is TGTGCTAGTGCACTGGGGTTTGGGGGGTCCTACAATGAGCAGTTCTTC. Translating gives CASALGFGGSYNEQFF.

This clone has a single count. The chain carries TRBV18 and TRBJ1-4, with TRBD1 as a possible D gene (6 bases). Germline V gene lookup returns CDR1 KGHSH and CDR2 LQKENI. Trimming removed 1 base at V and 10 bases at J, with 16 bases between. CDR3 length: 15 residues. The CDR3 region has the DNA TGTGCCAGCTCACCACGGGACACCGGGTCATCAAAACTGTTTTTT. It codes for CASSPRDTGSSKLFF. Variable domain in full (rest from reference TRBV18 and TRBJ1-4): NAGVMQNPRHLVRRRGQEARLRCSPMKGHSHVYWYRQLPEEGLKFMVYLQKENIIDESGMPKERFSAEFPKEGPSILRIQQVVRGDSAAYFCASSPRDTGSSKLFFGSGTQLSVL.

CDR3 bases: TGTGCCAGCAGCCCGGGACAGGGAGTCTACGAGCAGTACTTC. Its translation: CASSPGQGVYEQYF. The J gene is TRBJ2-7, the V gene TRBV5-4; 9 bases agree with TRBD1. The germline gives CDR1 SGHNT, CDR2 YYREEE (reference sequence). The CDR3 length is 14 residues. Trimming removed 4 bases from V and 3 bases from J; junction bases left unmatched: 5.

The chain is built from TRBV6-6 and TRBJ2-3, with TRBD1 as a possible D gene (6 bases). V was pared by 5 bases and J by 2 bases, with 20 bases between. This CDR3 comprises 17 residues. CDR1 is MNHNY and CDR2 is SVGAGI in the germline V gene (reference sequence). This CDR3 reads CASSRPPRGALTDTQYF. The CDR3 DNA reads as TGTGCCAGCAGTCGACCTCCCAGGGGTGCCCTCACAGATACGCAGTATTTT.

This clone was recorded only once. The chain links TRBV18 to TRBJ2-7; weak D call: TRBD1 (5 bases). The CDR3 has 13 residues. V was pared by 6 bases and J by 3 bases, with 12 bases between. Germline assignment: CDR1 KGHSH and CDR2 LQKENI. CDR3 loop: CASSQTENYEQYF. The CDR3 DNA is TGTGCCAGCTCCCAGACAGAGAACTACGAGCAGTACTTC.

The V and J genes are TRBV7-9 and TRBJ1-3; tentative D call: TRBD1 (5 bases). The length of the CDR3 is 16 residues. The germline CDR1 and CDR2 sequences are SEHNR and FQNEAQ (reference sequence). V dropped 1 base and J dropped 2 bases, with 12 bases sitting between them. The CDR3 DNA sequence: TGTGCCAGCAGCTTAGGTTTTGCAGGGCCTGGAAACACCATATATTTT. Its protein is CASSLGFAGPGNTIYF.

The genes are TRBV6-2 or TRBV6-3 and TRBJ2-7; 13 bases agree with TRBD2. Germline V CDR1 and CDR2: MNHEY, SVGEGT. The length of the CDR3 is 14 residues. Germline trimming cut 4 bases from V and 4 bases from J; bases unmatched to any gene: 1. CDR3 nucleotides: TGTGCCAGCAGTTGGGGACTAGCGGGGTACGAGCAGTACTTC. It specifies CASSWGLAGYEQYF.